This TCR beta chain appears in the sequencing data of a study of identical twins. Trimming pared 1 base from V and 2 bases from J, leaving 6 bases between. CDR1 LNHNV and CDR2 YYDKDF come from the germline V gene (reference sequence). There are 14 residues in the CDR3. Template switching created a universal primer site, and the cDNA included unique molecular identifiers. TCRdb reprocessed the 5' RACE reads with MiXCR, giving one entry per CDR3 protein. The sample consists of 700,000 to 950,000 distinct CDR3 sequences, 12% of them appearing once. Another study also made use of these data, one on yellow fever vaccine responses in identical twins.

The receptor's source is a woman under 30 in good health. The sequenced material came from PBMCs. The rearrangement links TRBV15 to TRBJ2-1; D unclear. The CDR3 reads CATSRVTPYNEQFF. The DNA for the CDR3 is TGTGCCACCAGCAGAGTAACCCCCTACAATGAGCAGTTCTTC.